What follows is one TCR beta chain and its context. What it binds is not known. Germline CDR1 SGHNT, CDR2 YYREEE (reference sequence). The CDR3 sequence is 14 residues long. V was pared by 4 bases and J by 0 bases, with 10 bases between. These data belong to a study of CD8 T cells in Susac syndrome. When the RNA was reverse transcribed, random hexamers were used with an input of 0.5 to 1 ug. TCRdb re-analysed the immunoSEQ multiplex PCR reads in MiXCR, keeping a single row per CDR3 protein. The profile covers approximately 150,000 distinct CDR3 sequences, with approximately 93% appearing a single time and more than 0.065% taken by the ten largest. CD8+ and CD4+ T cells from blood underwent TCR beta sequencing. Study-wide findings and caveats: The study acknowledged a relatively small number of individuals in its TCR sequencing and HLA analysis.

Material for sequencing was CD4+ T cells from PBMCs. This chain links TRBV5-4 with TRBJ1-1; no definite D call. The receptor was derived from a human donor in good health. The CDR3: CASSPESLNTEAFF. The CDR3, as DNA: TGTGCCAGCAGCCCGGAATCGTTGAACACTGAAGCTTTCTTT.